The following is a TCR beta chain sequence with its context. Generated by immunoSEQ multiplex PCR, the TCRdb table keeps only in-frame clones and is missing some. The sample lists some 15,000 clones, roughly 70% occurring once. This sample was taken from a study of T cells after somatic rescue of genetic block. Germline CDR1 reads MNHNS; CDR2 reads SASEGT. V lost 4 bases and J 0 bases, leaving 13 bases between the germline ends. The CDR3 sequence is 17 residues long. The chain carries TRBV6-1 and TRBJ1-6, with D unclear. The sequence was collected from a young man. Sequencing was carried out using peripheral blood mononuclear cells (PBMCs). The CDR3 reads CASSASGLSSYNSPLHF. CDR3 nucleotides: TGTGCCAGCAGTGCCTCCGGGTTAAGCTCCTATAATTCACCCCTCCACTTT.